Listed here are 5 T cell receptor beta chains from one sample, sequenced in a study of shared clonotypes between healthy human individuals. Some clones are missing from TCRdb's copy, which holds only in-frame ones; the method was immunoSEQ multiplex PCR. The data contain approximately 710,000 clones, around 91% of them singletons. The sample taken for sequencing was memory CD8+ T cells from PBMCs. As to subset: CD45RO+ cells pooled with CCR7-negative TemRA cells. The receptors here all came from a man aged 18 to 35 in good health. Some clones in this sample may be carry-over from other donors' samples.

As regards this clone: This specimen includes other DNA sequences encoding the same CDR3. The gene calls are TRBV7-2 and TRBJ2-7, with no clear D. Germline V gene lookup returns CDR1 SGHTA and CDR2 FQGNSA. Trimming took off 4 bases at V and 3 bases at J, with 7 bases between the two ends. The CDR3 runs to 12 residues. The CDR3 protein is CASSSTGYEQYF. The CDR3 DNA reads as TGTGCCAGCAGCTCCACGGGCTACGAGCAGTACTTC.

The chain joins TRBV12-5 to TRBJ2-1; a possible D gene is TRBD2 (5 bases). V was pared by 5 bases and J by 10 bases, with 9 bases between. The germline V gene has CDR1 LGHNT and CDR2 FRNRAP. There are 11 residues in the CDR3. CDR3 sequence reads: CASGIGGEQFF. DNA for the CDR3: TGTGCTAGTGGTATCGGAGGCGAGCAGTTCTTC.

The V and J genes are TRBV19 and TRBJ1-1; D not resolved. CDR1 is LNHDA and CDR2 is SQIVND in the germline V gene (reference sequence). Trimming removed 6 bases from V and 6 bases from J, with 14 bases in between. The CDR3 totals 13 residues. The CDR3: CASRRGPFAEAFF. In DNA form, the CDR3 reads TGTGCCAGTAGACGCGGGCCATTCGCTGAAGCTTTCTTT.

This rearrangement joins TRBV7-9 to TRBJ1-4, with D possibly being TRBD1 (5 bases). The length of the CDR3 is 11 residues. Trimming pared 5 bases from V and 8 bases from J, leaving 6 bases between. Germline V lookup: CDR1 SEHNR, CDR2 FQNEAQ (reference sequence). For the CDR3, the DNA is TGTGCCAGCAGCGGGACCGAAAAACTGTTTTTT. Translated: CASSGTEKLFF. Variable domain in full (rest from reference TRBV7-9 and TRBJ1-4): DTGVSQNPRHKITKRGQNVTFRCDPISEHNRLYWYRQTLGQGPEFLTYFQNEAQLEKSRLLSDRFSAERPKGSFSTLEIQRTEQGDSAMYLCASSGTEKLFFGSGTQLSVL.

CDR3 region: CASSSPGRSSYEQYF. The DNA for the CDR3 is TGTGCCAGCAGTTCTCCAGGCCGGAGCTCCTACGAGCAGTACTTC. This chain joins TRBV27 and TRBJ2-7; no firm D call. The CDR3 has 15 residues. The V gene's germline CDR1 is MNHEY and CDR2 SMNVEV (reference sequence). Trimming shortened V by 4 bases and J by 0 bases, and 13 bases separated the two germline ends.